Listed below are T cell receptor beta chains from one sample, sequenced in a study of cytomegalovirus exposure and HLA in healthy donors. Here immunoSEQ multiplex PCR was the method, and the copy in TCRdb shows in-frame clones only, minus some. The sample lists around 160,000 clones; approximately 82% were seen once. The source material was PBMCs. The receptors originated from a male donor in good health and CMV-seronegative. Both conserved end residues are part of each CDR3. A D gene is named only where the DNA matches it firmly. Size is omitted from some rows. Given values are once, few, many or a class for expanded clones.

V gene: TRBV18
D gene: NA
J gene: TRBJ2-4
clone size: few
CDR3 protein: CASSPANLQAKNIQYF
CDR3 DNA: TGTGCCAGCTCACCTGCGAACCTTCAAGCCAAAAACATTCAGTACTTC

V gene: TRBV9
D gene: NA
J gene: TRBJ2-1
clone size: few
CDR3 protein: CASSVGGSYNEQFF
CDR3 DNA: TGTGCCAGCAGCGTTGGGGGGTCCTACAATGAGCAGTTCTTC

V gene: TRBV5-4
D gene: TRBD1
J gene: TRBJ2-7
clone size: NA
CDR3 protein: CATRTGGSYEQYF
CDR3 DNA: TGTGCCACCCGGACAGGAGGTTCCTACGAGCAGTACTTC

V gene: TRBV27
D gene: NA
J gene: TRBJ2-7
clone size: NA
CDR3 protein: CASSSPSDSVYEQYF
CDR3 DNA: TGTGCCAGCAGTTCCCCCTCGGACAGTGTCTACGAGCAGTACTTC

V gene: TRBV20-1
D gene: NA
J gene: TRBJ1-4
clone size: NA
CDR3 protein: CSATANEKLFF
CDR3 DNA: TGCAGTGCAACAGCTAATGAAAAACTGTTTTTT

V gene: TRBV9
D gene: NA
J gene: TRBJ2-7
clone size: NA
CDR3 protein: CASSVAGHHSYEQYF
CDR3 DNA: TGTGCCAGCAGCGTAGCGGGACACCATTCCTACGAGCAGTACTTC

V gene: TRBV4-1
D gene: NA
J gene: TRBJ1-1
clone size: many
CDR3 protein: CASSQERGLNTEAFF
CDR3 DNA: TGCGCCAGCAGCCAAGAACGAGGCCTGAACACTGAAGCTTTCTTT

V gene: TRBV6-5
D gene: TRBD2
J gene: TRBJ2-2
clone size: NA
CDR3 protein: CASSLAGGRGELFF
CDR3 DNA: TGTGCCAGCAGTTTGGCGGGAGGGAGGGGGGAGCTGTTTTTT

V gene: TRBV25-1
D gene: TRBD2
J gene: TRBJ2-5
clone size: NA
CDR3 protein: CASSEIGLGGETQYF
CDR3 DNA: TGTGCCAGCAGTGAGATAGGACTAGGCGGAGAGACCCAGTACTTC

V gene: TRBV7-3
D gene: NA
J gene: TRBJ2-6
clone size: few
CDR3 protein: CASSLPGSGANVLTF
CDR3 DNA: TGTGCCAGCAGCTTACCAGGCTCTGGGGCCAACGTCCTGACTTTC

V gene: TRBV7-9
D gene: NA
J gene: TRBJ2-1
clone size: NA
CDR3 protein: CASSLGAGLRGNEQFF
CDR3 DNA: TGTGCCAGCAGCTTAGGAGCTGGGCTGCGGGGCAATGAGCAGTTCTTC

V gene: TRBV18
D gene: TRBD1
J gene: TRBJ2-7
clone size: NA
CDR3 protein: CASSPETGGYEQYF
CDR3 DNA: TGTGCCAGCTCACCTGAGACAGGGGGCTACGAGCAGTACTTC

V gene: TRBV9
D gene: NA
J gene: TRBJ2-7
clone size: NA
CDR3 protein: CASSVGPSVISYEQYF
CDR3 DNA: TGTGCCAGCAGCGTAGGTCCAAGCGTAATCTCCTACGAGCAGTACTTC

V gene: TRBV4-2
D gene: TRBD2
J gene: TRBJ2-1
clone size: NA
CDR3 protein: CASSQGTSGIEQFF
CDR3 DNA: TGTGCCAGCAGCCAAGGGACTAGCGGGATTGAGCAGTTCTTC

V gene: TRBV4-2
D gene: TRBD1
J gene: TRBJ1-4
clone size: NA
CDR3 protein: CASSQDATGTGGEKLFF
CDR3 DNA: TGTGCCAGCAGCCAAGATGCGACGGGGACAGGGGGTGAAAAACTGTTTTTT